The subject of this entry is one T cell receptor (beta chain). What it binds is not known. This CDR3 has 19 amino acids. CDR1 is MGHRA and CDR2 is YSYEKL in the germline V gene. Trimming took 3 bases from V and 5 from J; bases not matched to a gene: 13. These data come from a study of T cell repertoires in cytomegalovirus infection. Study as a whole: A matching HLA type, together with CMV infection, was signaled by public TCR beta signatures. Overall study results and limits: Frequencies of public TCR beta families were cumulated, and this identified carriers of CMV plus the relevant HLA. Within the response measured ex vivo, HLA-C-restricted CMV-specific TCR beta clonotypes were dominant.

TCRdb re-derived calls from the reads in MiXCR, one entry per CDR3 protein. The sample records 150,000 or so distinct CDR3 sequences, 5.5% to 8% being singletons. V gene TRBV4-1 combines with J gene TRBJ2-2; 12 bases are a match to TRBD2. The sequence derives from a human donor in good health (CMV status not recorded). Some clones in this sample may be carry-over from other donors' samples. The sequenced sample was PBMCs. CDR3 in DNA: TGCGCCAGCAGCCAGCTGGGAACTAGCGGGGGGAGGTCTACCGGGGAGCTGTTTTTT. Translated, it gives CASSQLGTSGGRSTGELFF.